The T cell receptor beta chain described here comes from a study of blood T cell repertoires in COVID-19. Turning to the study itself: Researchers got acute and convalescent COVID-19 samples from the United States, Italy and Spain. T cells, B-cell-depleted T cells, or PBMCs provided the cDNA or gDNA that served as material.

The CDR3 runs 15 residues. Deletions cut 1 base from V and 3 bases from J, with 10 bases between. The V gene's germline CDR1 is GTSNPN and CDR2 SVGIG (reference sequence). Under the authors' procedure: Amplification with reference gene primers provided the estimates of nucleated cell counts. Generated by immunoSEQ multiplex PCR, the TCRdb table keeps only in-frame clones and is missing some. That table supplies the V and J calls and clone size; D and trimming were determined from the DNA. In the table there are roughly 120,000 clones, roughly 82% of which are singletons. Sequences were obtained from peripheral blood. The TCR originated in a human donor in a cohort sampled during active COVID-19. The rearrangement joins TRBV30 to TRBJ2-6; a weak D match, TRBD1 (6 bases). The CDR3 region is CAWSGHRVGANVLTF. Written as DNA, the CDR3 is TGTGCCTGGAGTGGACACAGGGTTGGGGCCAACGTCCTGACTTTC.